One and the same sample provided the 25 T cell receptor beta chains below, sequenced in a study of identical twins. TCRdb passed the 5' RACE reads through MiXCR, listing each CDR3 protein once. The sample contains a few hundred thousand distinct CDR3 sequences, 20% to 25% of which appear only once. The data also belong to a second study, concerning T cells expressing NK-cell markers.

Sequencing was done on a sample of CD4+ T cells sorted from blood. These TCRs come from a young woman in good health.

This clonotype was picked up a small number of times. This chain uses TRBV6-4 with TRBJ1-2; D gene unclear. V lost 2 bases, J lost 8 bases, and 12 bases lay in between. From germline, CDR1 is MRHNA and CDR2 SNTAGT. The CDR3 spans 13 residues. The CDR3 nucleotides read TGTGCCAGCAGTGACAGCGGCGGGAGAGGCTACACCTTC. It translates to CASSDSGGRGYTF.

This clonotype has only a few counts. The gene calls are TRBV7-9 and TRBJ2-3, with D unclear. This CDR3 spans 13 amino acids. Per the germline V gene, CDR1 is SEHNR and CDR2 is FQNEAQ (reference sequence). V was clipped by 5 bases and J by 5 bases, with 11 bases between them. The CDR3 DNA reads TGTGCCAGCAGCCCCTTCGGGTTAGATACGCAGTATTTT. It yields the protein CASSPFGLDTQYF.

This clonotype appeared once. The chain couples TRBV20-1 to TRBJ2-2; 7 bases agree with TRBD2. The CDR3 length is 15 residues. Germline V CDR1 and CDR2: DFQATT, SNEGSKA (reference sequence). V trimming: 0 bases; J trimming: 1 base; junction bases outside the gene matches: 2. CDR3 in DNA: TGCAGTGCTAGAGATGGCGGGGGGAACACCGGGGAGCTGTTTTTT. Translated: CSARDGGGNTGELFF.

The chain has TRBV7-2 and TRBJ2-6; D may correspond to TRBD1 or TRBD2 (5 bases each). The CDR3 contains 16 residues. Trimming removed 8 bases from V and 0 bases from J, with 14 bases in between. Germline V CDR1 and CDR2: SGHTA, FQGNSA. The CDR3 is CASGLAGTSGANVLTF. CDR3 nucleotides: TGTGCCAGCGGATTAGCTGGGACCTCTGGGGCCAACGTCCTGACTTTC.

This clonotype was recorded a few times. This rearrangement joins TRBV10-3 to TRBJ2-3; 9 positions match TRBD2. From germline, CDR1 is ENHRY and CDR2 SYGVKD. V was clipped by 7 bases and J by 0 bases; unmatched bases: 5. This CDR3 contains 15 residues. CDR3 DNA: TGTGCCATCAAATCTAGCGGGACAAGCACAGATACGCAGTATTTT. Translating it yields CAIKSSGTSTDTQYF.

The DNA for the CDR3 is TGTGCCAGCAGTTTCGGGGGGAGCTCTGGGGCCAACGTCCTGACTTTC. Its protein product is CASSFGGSSGANVLTF. V is TRBV12-3 or TRBV12-4 and J is TRBJ2-6; the match to TRBD2 covers 7 bases. V lost 3 bases, J lost 0 bases, and 2 bases stayed unmatched. The CDR3 runs 16 residues.

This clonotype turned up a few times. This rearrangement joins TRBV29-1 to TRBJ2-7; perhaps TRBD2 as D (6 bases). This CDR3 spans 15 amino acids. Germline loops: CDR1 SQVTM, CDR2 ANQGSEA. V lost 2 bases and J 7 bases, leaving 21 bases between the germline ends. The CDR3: CSVEIPGALPIEQYF. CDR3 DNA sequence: TGCAGCGTTGAAATCCCGGGAGCCCTCCCGATAGAGCAGTACTTC.

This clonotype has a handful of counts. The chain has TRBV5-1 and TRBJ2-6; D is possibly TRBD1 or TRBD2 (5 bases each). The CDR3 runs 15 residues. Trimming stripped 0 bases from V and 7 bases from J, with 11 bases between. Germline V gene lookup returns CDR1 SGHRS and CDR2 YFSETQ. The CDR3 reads CASSLAGTPANVLTF. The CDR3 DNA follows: TGCGCCAGCAGCTTGGCCGGGACCCCCGCCAACGTCCTGACTTTC.

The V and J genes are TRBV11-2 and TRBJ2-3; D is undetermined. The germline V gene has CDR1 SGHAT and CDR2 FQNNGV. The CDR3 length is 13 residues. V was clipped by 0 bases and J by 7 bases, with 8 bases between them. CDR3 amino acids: CASSLDPLNTQYF. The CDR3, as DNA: TGTGCCAGCAGCTTAGATCCGTTAAATACGCAGTATTTT.

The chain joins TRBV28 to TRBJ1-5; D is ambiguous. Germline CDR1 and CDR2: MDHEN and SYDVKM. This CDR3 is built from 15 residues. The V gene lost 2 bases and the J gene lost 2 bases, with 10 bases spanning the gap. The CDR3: CASSLMAQGNQPQHF. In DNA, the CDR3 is TGTGCCAGCAGTTTAATGGCGCAGGGCAATCAGCCCCAGCATTTT.

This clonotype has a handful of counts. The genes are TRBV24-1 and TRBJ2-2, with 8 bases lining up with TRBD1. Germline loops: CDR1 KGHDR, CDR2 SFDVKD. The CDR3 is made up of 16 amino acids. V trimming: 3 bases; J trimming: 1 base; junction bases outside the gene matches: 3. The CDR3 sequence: CATSDPGTGNTGELFF. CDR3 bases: TGTGCCACCAGTGATCCCGGGACAGGGAACACCGGGGAGCTGTTTTTT.

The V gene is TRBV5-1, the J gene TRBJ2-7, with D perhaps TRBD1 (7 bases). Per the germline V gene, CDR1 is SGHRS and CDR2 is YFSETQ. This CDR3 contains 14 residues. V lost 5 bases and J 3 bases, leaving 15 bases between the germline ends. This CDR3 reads CASRRDRAYYEQYF. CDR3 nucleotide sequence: TGCGCCAGCAGGCGGGACAGAGCATACTACGAGCAGTACTTC.

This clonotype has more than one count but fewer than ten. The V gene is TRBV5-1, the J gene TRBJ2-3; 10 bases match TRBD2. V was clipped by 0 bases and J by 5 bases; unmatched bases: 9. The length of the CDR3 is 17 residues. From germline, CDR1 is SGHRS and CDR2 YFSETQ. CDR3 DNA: TGCGCCAGCAGCTTGGCGCGGCTAGCGGGAGCGGGAGATACGCAGTATTTT. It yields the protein CASSLARLAGAGDTQYF. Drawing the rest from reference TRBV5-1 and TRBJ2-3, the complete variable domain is KAGVTQTPRYLIKTRGQQVTLSCSPISGHRSVSWYQQTPGQGLQFLFEYFSETQRNKGNFPGRFSGRQFSNSRSEMNVSTLELGDSALYLCASSLARLAGAGDTQYFGPGTRLTVL.

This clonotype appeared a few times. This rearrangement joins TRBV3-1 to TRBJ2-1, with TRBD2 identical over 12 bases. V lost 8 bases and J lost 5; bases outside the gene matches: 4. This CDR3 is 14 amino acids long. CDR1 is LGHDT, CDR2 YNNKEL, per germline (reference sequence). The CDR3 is CASRWTSGDNEQFF. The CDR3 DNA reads TGTGCCAGCCGCTGGACTAGCGGGGACAATGAGCAGTTCTTC.

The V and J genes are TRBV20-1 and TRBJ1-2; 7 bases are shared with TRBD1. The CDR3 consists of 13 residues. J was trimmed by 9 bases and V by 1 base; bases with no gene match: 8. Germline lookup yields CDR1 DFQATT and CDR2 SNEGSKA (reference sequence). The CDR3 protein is CSARAGTERSYTF. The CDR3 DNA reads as TGCAGTGCTAGAGCCGGGACAGAGAGGAGCTACACCTTC.

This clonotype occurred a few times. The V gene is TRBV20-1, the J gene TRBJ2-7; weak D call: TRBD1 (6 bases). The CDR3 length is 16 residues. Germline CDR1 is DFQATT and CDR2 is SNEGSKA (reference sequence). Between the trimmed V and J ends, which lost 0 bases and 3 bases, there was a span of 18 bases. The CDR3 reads CSARDLINRVGYEQYF. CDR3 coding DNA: TGCAGTGCTAGAGATTTGATTAACAGGGTTGGCTACGAGCAGTACTTC.

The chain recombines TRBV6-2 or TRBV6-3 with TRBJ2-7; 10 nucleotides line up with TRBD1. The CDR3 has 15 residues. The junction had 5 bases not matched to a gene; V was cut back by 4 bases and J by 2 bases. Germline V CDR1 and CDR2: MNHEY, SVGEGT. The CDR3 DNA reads TGTGCCAGCAGTTCTCGGGACAGGGGTACCTACGAGCAGTACTTC. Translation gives CASSSRDRGTYEQYF.

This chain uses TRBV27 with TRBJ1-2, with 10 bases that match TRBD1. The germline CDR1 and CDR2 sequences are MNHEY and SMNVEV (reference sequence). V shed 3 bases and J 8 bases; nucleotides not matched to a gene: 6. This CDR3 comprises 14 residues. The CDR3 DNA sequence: TGTGCCAGCAGTTTCCAGGGACAGGGGTACGGCTACACCTTC. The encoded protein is CASSFQGQGYGYTF.

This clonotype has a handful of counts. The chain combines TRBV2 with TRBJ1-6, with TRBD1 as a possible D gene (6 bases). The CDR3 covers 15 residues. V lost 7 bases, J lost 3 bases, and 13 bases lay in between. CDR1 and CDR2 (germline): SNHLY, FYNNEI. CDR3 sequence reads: CASNTGTLYNSPLHF. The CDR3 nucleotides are TGTGCCAGCAATACAGGGACCCTCTATAATTCACCCCTCCACTTT.

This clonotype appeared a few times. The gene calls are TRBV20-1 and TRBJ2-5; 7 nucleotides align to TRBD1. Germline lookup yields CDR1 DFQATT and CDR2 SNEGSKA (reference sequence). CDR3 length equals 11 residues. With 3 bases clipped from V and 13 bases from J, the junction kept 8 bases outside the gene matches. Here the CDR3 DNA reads TGCAGTGCTAGTGAGGGAAGGACAGGGTACTTC. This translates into CSASEGRTGYF.

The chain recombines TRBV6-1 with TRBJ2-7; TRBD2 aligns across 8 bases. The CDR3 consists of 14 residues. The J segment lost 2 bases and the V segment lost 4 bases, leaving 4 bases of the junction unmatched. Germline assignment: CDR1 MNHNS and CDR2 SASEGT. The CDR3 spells CASSVRGDAYEQYF. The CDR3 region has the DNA TGTGCCAGCAGTGTGCGGGGGGATGCCTACGAGCAGTACTTC.

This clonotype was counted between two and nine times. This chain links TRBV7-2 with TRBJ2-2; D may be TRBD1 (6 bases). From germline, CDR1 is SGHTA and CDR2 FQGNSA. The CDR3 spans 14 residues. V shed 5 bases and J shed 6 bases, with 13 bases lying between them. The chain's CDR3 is CASSPQGTAGELFF. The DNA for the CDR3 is TGTGCCAGCAGCCCACAGGGCACGGCCGGGGAGCTGTTTTTT.

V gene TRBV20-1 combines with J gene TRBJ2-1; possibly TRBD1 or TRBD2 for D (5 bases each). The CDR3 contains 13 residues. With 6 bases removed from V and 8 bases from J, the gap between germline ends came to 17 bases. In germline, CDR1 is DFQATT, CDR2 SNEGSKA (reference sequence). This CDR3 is CSALRGEPYEQFF. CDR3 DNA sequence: TGCAGTGCCCTGAGGGGCGAGCCGTATGAGCAGTTCTTC.

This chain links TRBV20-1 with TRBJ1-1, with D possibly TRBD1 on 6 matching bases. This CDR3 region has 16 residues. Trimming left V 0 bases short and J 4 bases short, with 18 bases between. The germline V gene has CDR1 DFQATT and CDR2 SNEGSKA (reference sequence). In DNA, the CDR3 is TGCAGTGCTAGAGATCCGCGGGGGCAGGGAGGCACTGAAGCTTTCTTT. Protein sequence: CSARDPRGQGGTEAFF.

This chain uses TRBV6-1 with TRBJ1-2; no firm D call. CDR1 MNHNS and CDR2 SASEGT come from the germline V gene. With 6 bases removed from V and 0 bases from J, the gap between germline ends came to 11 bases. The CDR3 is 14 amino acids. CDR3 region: CASSRASSNYGYTF. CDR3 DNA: TGTGCCAGCAGCCGGGCCAGCTCTAACTATGGCTACACCTTC.